This T cell receptor beta chain originates from a study of T cell responses to AZD1222 COVID-19 vaccine. Overall study findings and caveats: Baseline testing showed seropositivity in only a handful of AZD1222 recipients.

In the case of this clone: No antigen is known for it.

Libraries were prepared by immunoSEQ multiplex PCR; TCRdb keeps only in-frame clonotypes and omits some of them. Here the sample spans 190,000 or so clones, more than 75% being singletons. Second doses were pooled across both intervals (about 4 or about 12 weeks). The CDR3 is 16 amino acids. The germline gives CDR1 SGHRS, CDR2 YFSETQ. The trim removed 4 bases at V and 3 bases at J, leaving 8 bases unmatched. The source was peripheral blood, collected 28 days after the second AZD1222 dose. The sequence came from an adult who received the AZD1222 COVID-19 vaccine. The rearrangement joins TRBV5-1 to TRBJ1-4, with 8 bases fitting TRBD1. CDR3 residues: CASSLGQGPSNEKLFF. CDR3 bases: TGCGCCAGCAGCCTTGGACAGGGCCCATCTAATGAAAAACTGTTTTTT.